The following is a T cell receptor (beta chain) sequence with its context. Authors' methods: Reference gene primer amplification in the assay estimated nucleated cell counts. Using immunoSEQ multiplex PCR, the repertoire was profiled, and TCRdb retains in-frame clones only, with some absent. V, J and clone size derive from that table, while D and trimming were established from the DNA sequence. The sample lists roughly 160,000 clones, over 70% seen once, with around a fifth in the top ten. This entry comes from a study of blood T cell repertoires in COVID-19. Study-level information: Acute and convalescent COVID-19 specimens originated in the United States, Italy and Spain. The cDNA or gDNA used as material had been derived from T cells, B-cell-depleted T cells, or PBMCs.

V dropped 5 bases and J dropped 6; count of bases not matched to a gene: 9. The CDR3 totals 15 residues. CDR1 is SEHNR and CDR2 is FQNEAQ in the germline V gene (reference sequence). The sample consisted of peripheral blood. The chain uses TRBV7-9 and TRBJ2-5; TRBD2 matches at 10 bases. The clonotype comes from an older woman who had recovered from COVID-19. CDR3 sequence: CASSPPGTSVKTQYF. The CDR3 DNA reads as TGTGCCAGCAGCCCACCCGGGACTAGCGTAAAGACCCAGTACTTC.